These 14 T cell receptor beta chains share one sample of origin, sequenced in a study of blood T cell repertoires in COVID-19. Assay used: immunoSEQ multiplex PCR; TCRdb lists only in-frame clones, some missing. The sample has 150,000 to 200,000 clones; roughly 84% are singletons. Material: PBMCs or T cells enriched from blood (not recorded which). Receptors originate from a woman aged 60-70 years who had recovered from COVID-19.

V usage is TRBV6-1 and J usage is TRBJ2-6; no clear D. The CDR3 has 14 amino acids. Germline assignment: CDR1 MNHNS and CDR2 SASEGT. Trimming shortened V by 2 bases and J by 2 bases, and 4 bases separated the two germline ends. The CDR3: CASSEQAGANVLTF. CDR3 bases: TGTGCCAGCAGTGAACAGGCTGGGGCCAACGTCCTGACTTTC.

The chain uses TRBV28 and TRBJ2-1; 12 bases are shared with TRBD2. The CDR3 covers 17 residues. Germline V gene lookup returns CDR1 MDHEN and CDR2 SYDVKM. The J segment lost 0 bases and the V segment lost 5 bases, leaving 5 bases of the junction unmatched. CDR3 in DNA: TGTGCCAGCAGTCGGACTAGCGGGGCCAGCTCCTACAATGAGCAGTTCTTC. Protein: CASSRTSGASSYNEQFF.

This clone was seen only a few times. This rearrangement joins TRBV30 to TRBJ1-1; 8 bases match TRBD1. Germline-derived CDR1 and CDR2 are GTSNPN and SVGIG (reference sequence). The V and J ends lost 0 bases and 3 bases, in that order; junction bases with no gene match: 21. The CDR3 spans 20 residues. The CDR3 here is CAWSVRGQGFLFRSDTEAFF. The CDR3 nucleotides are TGTGCCTGGAGTGTACGAGGACAGGGTTTCCTCTTTCGGTCGGACACTGAAGCTTTCTTT.

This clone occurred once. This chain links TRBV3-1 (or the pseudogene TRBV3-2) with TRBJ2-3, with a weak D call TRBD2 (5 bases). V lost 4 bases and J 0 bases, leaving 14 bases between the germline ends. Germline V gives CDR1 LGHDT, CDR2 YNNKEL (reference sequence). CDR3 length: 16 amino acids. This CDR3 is CASSPSPRGSTDTQYF. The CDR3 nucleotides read TGTGCCAGCAGCCCGAGCCCCCGGGGTAGCACAGATACGCAGTATTTT.

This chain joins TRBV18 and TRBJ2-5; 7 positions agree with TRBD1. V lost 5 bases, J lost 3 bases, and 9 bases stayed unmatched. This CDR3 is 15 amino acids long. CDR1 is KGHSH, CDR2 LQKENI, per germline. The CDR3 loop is CASSERDSYEETQYF. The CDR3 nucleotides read TGTGCCAGCTCAGAACGGGACAGCTATGAAGAGACCCAGTACTTC.

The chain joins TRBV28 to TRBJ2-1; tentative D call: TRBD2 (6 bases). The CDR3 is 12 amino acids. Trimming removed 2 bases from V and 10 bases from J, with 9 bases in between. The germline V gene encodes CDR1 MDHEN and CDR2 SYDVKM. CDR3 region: CASSLAGYEQFF. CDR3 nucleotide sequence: TGTGCCAGCAGTTTAGCGGGGTACGAGCAGTTCTTC.

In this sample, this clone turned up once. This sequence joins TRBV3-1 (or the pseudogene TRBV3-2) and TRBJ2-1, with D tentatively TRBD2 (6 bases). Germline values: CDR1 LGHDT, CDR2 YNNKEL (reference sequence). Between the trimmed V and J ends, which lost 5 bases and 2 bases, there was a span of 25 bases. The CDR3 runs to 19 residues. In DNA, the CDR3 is TGTGCCAGCAGCTCCCGAGTCGGGAGCGGCCTACCCCCCTACAATGAGCAGTTCTTC. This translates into CASSSRVGSGLPPYNEQFF.

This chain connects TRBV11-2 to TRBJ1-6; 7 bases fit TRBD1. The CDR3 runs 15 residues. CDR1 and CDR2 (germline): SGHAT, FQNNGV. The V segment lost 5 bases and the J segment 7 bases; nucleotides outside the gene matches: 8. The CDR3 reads CASSIRQGQNSPLHF. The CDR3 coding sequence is TGTGCCAGCAGCATAAGACAGGGCCAGAATTCACCCCTCCACTTT.

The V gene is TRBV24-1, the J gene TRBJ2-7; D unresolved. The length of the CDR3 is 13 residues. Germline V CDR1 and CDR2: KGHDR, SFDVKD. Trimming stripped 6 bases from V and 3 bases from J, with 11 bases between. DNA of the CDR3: TGTGCCACCAGTTCGGCCACTAACTACGAGCAGTACTTC. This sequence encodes CATSSATNYEQYF.

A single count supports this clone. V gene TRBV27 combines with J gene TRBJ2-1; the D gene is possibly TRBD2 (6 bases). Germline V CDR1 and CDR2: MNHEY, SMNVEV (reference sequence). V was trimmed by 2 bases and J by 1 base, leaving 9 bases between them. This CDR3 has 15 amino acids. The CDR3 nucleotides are TGTGCCAGCAGTTTAGTCGGGAGATCCTACAATGAGCAGTTCTTC. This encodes CASSLVGRSYNEQFF.

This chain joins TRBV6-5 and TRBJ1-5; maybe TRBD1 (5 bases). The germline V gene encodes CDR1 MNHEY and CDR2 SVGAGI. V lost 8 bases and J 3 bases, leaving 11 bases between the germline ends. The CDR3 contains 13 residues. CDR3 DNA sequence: TGTGCCAGCGCGGGGCAGCTCAATCAGCCCCAGCATTTT. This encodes CASAGQLNQPQHF.

The CDR3 loop is CASSTQTGISEAFF. In DNA, the CDR3 is TGCGCCAGCAGCACTCAGACAGGGATAAGTGAAGCTTTCTTT. The chain links TRBV5-1 to TRBJ1-1; TRBD1 agrees at 7 bases. The CDR3 runs to 14 residues. V lost 4 bases and J lost 7; bases outside the gene matches: 10. Per the germline V gene, CDR1 is SGHRS and CDR2 is YFSETQ.

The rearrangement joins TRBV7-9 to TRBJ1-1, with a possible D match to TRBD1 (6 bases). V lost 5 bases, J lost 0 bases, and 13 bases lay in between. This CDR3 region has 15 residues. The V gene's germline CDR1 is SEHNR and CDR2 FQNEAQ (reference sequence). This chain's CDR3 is CASSPGRTVNTEAFF. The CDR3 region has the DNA TGTGCCAGCAGCCCAGGTCGGACAGTGAACACTGAAGCTTTCTTT.

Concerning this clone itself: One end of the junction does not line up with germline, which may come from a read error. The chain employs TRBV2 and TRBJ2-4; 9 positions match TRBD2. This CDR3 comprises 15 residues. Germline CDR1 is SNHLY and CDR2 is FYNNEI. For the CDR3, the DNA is TGTGCCAGCAGTGAATATGGGGGTAGCGGGAGATATGGGGCCTTC. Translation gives CASSEYGGSGRYGAF. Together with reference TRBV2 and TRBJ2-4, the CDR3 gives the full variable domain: EPEVTQTPSHQVTQMGQEVILRCVPISNHLYFYWYRQILGQKVEFLVSFYNNEISEKSEIFDDQFSVERPDGSNFTLKIRSTKLEDSAMYFCASSEYGGSGRYGAFGAGTRLSVL.